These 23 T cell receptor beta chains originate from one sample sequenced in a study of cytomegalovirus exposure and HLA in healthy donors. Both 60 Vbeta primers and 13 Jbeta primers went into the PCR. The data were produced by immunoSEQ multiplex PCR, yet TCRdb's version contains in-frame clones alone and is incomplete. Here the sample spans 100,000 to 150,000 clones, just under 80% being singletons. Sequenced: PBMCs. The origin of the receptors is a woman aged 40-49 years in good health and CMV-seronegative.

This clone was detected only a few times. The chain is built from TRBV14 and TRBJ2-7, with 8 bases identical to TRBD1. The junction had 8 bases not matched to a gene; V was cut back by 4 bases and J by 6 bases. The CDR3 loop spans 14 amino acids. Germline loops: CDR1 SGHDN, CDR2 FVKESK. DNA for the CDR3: TGTGCCAGCAGCCCGCGGACAGGGACGGGCGAGCAGTACTTC. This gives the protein CASSPRTGTGEQYF. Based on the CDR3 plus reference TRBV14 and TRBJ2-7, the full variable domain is EAGVTQFPSHSVIEKGQTVTLRCDPISGHDNLYWYRRVMGKEIKFLLHFVKESKQDESGMPNNRFLAERTGGTYSTLKVQPAELEDSGVYFCASSPRTGTGEQYFGPGTRLTVT.

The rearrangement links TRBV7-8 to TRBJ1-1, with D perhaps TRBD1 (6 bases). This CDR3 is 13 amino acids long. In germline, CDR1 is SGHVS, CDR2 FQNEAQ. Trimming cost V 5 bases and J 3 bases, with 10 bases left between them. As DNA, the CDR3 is TGTGCCAGCAGCCCGGACAGAGACACTGAAGCTTTCTTT. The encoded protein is CASSPDRDTEAFF.

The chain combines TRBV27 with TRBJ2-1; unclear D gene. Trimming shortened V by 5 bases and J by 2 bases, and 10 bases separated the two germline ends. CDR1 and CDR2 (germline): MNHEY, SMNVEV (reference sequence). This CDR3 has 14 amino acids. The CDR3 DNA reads TGTGCCAGCAGTCCATCGGTCCCCTACAATGAGCAGTTCTTC. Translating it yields CASSPSVPYNEQFF.

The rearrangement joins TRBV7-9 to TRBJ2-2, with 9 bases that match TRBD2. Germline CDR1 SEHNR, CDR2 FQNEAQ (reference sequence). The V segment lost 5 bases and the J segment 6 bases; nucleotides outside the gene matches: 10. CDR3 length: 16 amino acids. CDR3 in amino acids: CASSLPGTSIAGELFF. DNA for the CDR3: TGTGCCAGCAGCCTCCCCGGGACTAGCATCGCCGGGGAGCTGTTTTTT.

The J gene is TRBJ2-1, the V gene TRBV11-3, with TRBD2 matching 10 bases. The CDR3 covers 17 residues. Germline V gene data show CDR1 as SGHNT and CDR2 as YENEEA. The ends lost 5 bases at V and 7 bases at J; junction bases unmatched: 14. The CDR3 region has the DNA TGTGCCAGCAGCCCCTCCTTTTCTAGCGGGAGAGCGAATGAGCAGTTCTTC. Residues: CASSPSFSSGRANEQFF.

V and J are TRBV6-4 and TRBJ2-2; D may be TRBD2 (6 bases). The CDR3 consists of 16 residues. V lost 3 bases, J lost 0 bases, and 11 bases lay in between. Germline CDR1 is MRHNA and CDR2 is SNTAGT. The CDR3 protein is CASSDSGTSNTGELFF. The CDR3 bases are TGTGCCAGCAGTGATAGCGGAACCTCGAACACCGGGGAGCTGTTTTTT.

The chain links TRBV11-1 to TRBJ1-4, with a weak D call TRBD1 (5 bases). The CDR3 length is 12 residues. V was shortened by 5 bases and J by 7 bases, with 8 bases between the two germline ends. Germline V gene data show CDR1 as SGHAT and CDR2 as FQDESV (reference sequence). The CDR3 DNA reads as TGTGCCAGCAGCGTCGACAGTGAAAAACTGTTTTTT. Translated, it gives CASSVDSEKLFF.

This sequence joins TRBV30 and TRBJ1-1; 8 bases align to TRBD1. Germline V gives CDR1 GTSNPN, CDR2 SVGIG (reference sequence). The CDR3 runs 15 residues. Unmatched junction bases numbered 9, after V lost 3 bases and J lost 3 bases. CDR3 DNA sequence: TGTGCCTGGAGGGCCGCGGACAGGGTGGACACTGAAGCTTTCTTT. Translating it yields CAWRAADRVDTEAFF.

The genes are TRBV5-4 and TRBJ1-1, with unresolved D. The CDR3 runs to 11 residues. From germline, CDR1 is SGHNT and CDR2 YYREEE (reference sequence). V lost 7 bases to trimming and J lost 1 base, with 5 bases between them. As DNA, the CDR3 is TGTGCCAGCGGGCAGAACACTGAAGCTTTCTTT. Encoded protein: CASGQNTEAFF. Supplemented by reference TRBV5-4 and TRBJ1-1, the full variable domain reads ETGVTQSPTHLIKTRGQQVTLRCSSQSGHNTVSWYQQALGQGPQFIFQYYREEENGRGNFPPRFSGLQFPNYSSELNVNALELDDSALYLCASGQNTEAFFGQGTRLTVV.

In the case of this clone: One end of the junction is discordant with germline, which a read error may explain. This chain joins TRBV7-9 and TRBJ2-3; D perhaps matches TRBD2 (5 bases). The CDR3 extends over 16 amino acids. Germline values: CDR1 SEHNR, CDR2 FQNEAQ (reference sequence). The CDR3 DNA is TGTTCCAGCAGCTTAGGGTTCGGTGGGGAGACAGATACGCAGTATTTT. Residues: CSSSLGFGGETDTQYF. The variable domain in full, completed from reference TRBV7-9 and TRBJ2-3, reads DTGVSQNPRHKITKRGQNVTFRCDPISEHNRLYWYRQTLGQGPEFLTYFQNEAQLEKSRLLSDRFSAERPKGSFSTLEIQRTEQGDSAMYLCSSSLGFGGETDTQYFGPGTRLTVL.

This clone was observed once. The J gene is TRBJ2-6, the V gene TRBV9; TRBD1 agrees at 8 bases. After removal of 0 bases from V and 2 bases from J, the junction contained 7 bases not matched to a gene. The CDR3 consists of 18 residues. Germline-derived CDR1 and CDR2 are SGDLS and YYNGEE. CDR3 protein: CASSVEGQGFTGANVLTF. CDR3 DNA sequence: TGTGCCAGCAGCGTAGAAGGACAGGGTTTCACTGGGGCCAACGTCCTGACTTTC.

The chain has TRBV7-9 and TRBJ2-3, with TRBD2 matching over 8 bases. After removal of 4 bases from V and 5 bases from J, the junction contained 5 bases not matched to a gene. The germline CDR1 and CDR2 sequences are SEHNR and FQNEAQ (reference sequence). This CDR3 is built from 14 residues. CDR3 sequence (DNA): TGTGCCAGCAGCTGGCGGGAGGAGCAAGATACGCAGTATTTT. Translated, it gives CASSWREEQDTQYF.

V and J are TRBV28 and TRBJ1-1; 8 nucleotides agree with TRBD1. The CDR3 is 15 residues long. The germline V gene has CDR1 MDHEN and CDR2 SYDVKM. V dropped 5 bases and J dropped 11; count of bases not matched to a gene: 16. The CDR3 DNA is TGTGCCAGCAGTACGCGACAGGGGTTCGTCGTATACGCTTTCTTT. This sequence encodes CASSTRQGFVVYAFF.

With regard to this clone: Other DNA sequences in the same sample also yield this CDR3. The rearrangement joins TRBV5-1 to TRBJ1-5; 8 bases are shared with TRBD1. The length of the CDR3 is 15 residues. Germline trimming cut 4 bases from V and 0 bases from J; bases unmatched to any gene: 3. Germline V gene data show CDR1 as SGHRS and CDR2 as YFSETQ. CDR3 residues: CASSPDRGSNQPQHF. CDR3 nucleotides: TGCGCCAGCAGCCCAGACAGGGGTAGCAATCAGCCCCAGCATTTT.

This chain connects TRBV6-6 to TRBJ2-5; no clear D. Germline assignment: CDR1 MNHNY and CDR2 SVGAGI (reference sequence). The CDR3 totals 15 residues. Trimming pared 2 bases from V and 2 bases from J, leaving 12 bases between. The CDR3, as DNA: TGTGCCAGCAGTTACCTGCTGCAGGTTCAAGAGACCCAGTACTTC. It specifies CASSYLLQVQETQYF.

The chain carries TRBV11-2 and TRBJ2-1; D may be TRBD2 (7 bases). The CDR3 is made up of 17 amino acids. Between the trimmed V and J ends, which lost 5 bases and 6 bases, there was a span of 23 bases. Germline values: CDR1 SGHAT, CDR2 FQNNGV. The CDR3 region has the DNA TGTGCCAGCAGCGGGAGGGGGGACAAAAGTCTTGTCAATGAGCAGTTCTTC. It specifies CASSGRGDKSLVNEQFF.

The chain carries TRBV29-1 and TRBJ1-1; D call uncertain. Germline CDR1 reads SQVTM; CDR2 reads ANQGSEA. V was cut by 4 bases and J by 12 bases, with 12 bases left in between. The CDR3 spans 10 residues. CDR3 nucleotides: TGCAGCGTTGGCCCCCTACCTACTTTCTTT. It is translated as CSVGPLPTFF.

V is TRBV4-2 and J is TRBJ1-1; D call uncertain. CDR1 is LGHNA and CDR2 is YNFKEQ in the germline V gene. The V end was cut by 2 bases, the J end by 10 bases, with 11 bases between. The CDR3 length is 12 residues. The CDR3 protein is CASSQPGRVAFF. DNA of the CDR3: TGTGCCAGCAGCCAACCGGGTCGTGTAGCTTTCTTT.

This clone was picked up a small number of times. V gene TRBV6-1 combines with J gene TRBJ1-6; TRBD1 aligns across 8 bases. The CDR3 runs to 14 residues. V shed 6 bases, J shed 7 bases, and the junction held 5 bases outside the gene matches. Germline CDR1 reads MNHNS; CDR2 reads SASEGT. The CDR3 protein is CASRVDRGNSPLHF. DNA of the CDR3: TGTGCCAGCAGAGTTGACAGGGGAAATTCACCCCTCCACTTT.

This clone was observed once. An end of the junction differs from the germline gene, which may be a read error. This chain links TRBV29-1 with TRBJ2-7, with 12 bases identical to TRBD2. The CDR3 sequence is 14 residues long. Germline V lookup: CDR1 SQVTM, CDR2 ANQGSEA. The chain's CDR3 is CSAWTSGKSSEQYF. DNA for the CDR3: TGCAGCGCCTGGACTAGCGGGAAATCCTCCGAGCAGTACTTC.

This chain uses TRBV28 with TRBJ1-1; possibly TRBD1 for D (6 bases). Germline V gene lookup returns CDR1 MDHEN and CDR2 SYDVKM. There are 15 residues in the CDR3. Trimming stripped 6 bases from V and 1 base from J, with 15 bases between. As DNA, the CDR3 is TGTGCCAGCAGCTCTTGGACAGAACCGAACACTGAAGCTTTCTTT. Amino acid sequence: CASSSWTEPNTEAFF.

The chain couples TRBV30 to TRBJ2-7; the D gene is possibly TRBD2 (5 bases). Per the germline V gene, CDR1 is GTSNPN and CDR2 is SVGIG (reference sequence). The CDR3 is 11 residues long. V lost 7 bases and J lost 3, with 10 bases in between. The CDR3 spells CASGAGYEQYF. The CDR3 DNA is TGTGCCTCCGGCGCGGGCTACGAGCAGTACTTC. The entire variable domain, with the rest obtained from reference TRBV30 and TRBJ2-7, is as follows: SQTIHQWPATLVQPVGSPLSLECTVEGTSNPNLYWYRQAAGRGLQLLFYSVGIGQISSEVPQNLSASRPQDRQFILSSKKLLLSDSGFYLCASGAGYEQYFGPGTRLTVT.

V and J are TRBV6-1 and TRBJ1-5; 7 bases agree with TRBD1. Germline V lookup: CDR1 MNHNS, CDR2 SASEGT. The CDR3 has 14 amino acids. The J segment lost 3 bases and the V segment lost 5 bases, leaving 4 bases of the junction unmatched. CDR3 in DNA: TGTGCCAGCAGTCGACAGGGAAACAATCAGCCCCAGCATTTT. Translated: CASSRQGNNQPQHF.